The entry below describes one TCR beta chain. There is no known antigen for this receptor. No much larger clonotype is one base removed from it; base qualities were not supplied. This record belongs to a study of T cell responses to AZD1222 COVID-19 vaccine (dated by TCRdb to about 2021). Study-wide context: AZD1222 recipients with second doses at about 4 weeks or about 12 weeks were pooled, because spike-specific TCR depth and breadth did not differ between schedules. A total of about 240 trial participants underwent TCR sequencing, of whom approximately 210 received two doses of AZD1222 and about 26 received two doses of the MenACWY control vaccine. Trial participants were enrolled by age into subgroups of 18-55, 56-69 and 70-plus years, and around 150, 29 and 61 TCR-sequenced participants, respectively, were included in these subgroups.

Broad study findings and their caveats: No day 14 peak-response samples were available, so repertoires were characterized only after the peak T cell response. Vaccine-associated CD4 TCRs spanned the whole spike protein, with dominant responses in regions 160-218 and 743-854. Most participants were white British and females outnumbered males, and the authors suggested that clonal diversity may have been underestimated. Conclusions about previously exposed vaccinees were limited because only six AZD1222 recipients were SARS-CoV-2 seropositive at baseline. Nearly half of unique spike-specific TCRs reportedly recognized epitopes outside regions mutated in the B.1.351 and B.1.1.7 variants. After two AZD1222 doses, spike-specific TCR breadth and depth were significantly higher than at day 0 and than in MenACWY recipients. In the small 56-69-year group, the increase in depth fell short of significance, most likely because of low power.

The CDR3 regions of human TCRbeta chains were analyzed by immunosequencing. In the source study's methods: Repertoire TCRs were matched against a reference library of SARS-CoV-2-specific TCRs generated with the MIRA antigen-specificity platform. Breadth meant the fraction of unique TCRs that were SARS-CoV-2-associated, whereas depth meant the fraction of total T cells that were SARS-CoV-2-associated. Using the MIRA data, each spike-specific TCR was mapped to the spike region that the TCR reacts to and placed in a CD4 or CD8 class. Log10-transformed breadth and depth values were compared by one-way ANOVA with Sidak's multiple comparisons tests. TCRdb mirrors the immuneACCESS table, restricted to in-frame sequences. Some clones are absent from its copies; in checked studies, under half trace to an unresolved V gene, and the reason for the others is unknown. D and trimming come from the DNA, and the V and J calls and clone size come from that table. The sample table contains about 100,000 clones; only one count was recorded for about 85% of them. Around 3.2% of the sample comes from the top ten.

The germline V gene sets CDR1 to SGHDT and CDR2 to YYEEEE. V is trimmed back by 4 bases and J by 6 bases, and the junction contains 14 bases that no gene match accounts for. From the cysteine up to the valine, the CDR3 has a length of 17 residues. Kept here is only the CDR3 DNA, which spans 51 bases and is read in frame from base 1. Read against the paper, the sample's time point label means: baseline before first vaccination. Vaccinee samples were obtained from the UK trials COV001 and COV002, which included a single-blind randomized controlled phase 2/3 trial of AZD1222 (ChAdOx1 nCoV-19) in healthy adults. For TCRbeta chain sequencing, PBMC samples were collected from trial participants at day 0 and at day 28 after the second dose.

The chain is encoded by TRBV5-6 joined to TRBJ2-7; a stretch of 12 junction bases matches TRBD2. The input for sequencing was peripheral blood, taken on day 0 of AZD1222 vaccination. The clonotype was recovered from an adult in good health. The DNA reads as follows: TGTGCCAGCAGCAACGGCCTAAGACTAGCGGGAGTTGGCGAGCAGTACGTC. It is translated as CASSNGLRLAGVGEQYV.